These T cell receptor beta chains were read from a single sample in a study of shared clonotypes between healthy human individuals. This table comes from immunoSEQ multiplex PCR, and its TCRdb copy is limited to in-frame clones, with some not included. The repertoire holds about a million clones, approximately 80% seen once, with more than 0.85% in the top ten. Sequencing used memory CD4+ T cells from PBMCs. These receptor sequences come from a man in his late teens or twenties in good health. Some clones in this sample may be carry-over from other donors' samples. CDR3s include the opening cysteine and the closing phenylalanine or tryptophan. Each record gives: V gene, D gene, clone size, J gene, CDR3 DNA, CDR3 protein. A D gene is named only where the DNA matches it firmly. Only part of the rows carry a size: once, few, many, or a class if the clone is expanded.

TRBV10-2	.	.	TRBJ2-7	TGCGCCAGCAGTCAGGGACACGAGCAGTACTTC	CASSQGHEQYF
TRBV10-3	TRBD1	.	TRBJ1-4	TGTGCCATCAGGGGGGACAGTCGGAATGAAAAACTGTTTTTT	CAIRGDSRNEKLFF
TRBV5-8	TRBD2	.	TRBJ2-1	TGTGCCAGCAGCTTTAGCGGGAGCCGCAATGAGCAGTTCTTC	CASSFSGSRNEQFF
TRBV5-4	TRBD1	.	TRBJ1-2	TGTGCCAGCAGCCGAACCGGGACAGGGCCCCCCTATGGCTACACCTTC	CASSRTGTGPPYGYTF
TRBV28	.	.	TRBJ1-5	TGTGCCACCCGGCCCCCAATCAGCCAGCCCCAGCATTTT	CATRPPISQPQHF
TRBV4-1	TRBD1	.	TRBJ1-4	TGCGCCAGCAGCCCCCAAGATAGACAGGGGATTGAAAAACTGTTTTTT	CASSPQDRQGIEKLFF
TRBV5-1	.	.	TRBJ2-7	TGCGCCAGCAGCTTGATCCCGGGGGGCACATACGAGCAGTACTTC	CASSLIPGGTYEQYF
TRBV28	.	once	TRBJ2-3	TGTGCCAGCAGTTTATGGGCCACAGATACGCAGTATTTT	CASSLWATDTQYF
TRBV4-3	TRBD1	few	TRBJ2-5	TGCGCCAGCAGCCCCCCGAACAGGGGGCAAGAGACCCAGTACTTC	CASSPPNRGQETQYF
TRBV15	TRBD2	.	TRBJ2-3	TGTGCCACCAGCAGAGCTCCGGGACTAGCGGGAGGTTCCGCAGATACGCAGTATTTT	CATSRAPGLAGGSADTQYF
TRBV6-1	.	.	TRBJ2-5	TGTGCCAGCACAGGGGCAGGGCGAGAGACCCAGTACTTC	CASTGAGRETQYF
TRBV5-1	.	.	TRBJ1-2	TGCGCCAGCAGCTTGTTACAGGGAGACTATGGCTACACCTTC	CASSLLQGDYGYTF
TRBV9	.	.	TRBJ2-1	TGTGCCAGCAGCGTAGGAGGTAGGGTGTACAATGAGCAGTTCTTC	CASSVGGRVYNEQFF
TRBV2	TRBD1	.	TRBJ2-7	TGTGCCAGCAGTGAAAAGACAGGGCAAAAAGAGCAGTACTTC	CASSEKTGQKEQYF
TRBV27	.	.	TRBJ2-3	TGTGCCAGCAGCCGTGGAAGGTTTACGGATACGCAGTATTTT	CASSRGRFTDTQYF
TRBV2	.	.	TRBJ2-5	TGTGCCAGCAGTAAAGAATCGGGCCAAGAGACCCAGTACTTC	CASSKESGQETQYF
TRBV25-1	.	.	TRBJ1-1	TGTGCCAGCACAGGGGTTCTGGCGTCGGACACTGAAGCTTTCTTT	CASTGVLASDTEAFF
TRBV7-3	.	.	TRBJ2-3	TGTGCCAGCAGCTCAGGCTCCTGGAGCACAGATACGCAGTATTTT	CASSSGSWSTDTQYF
TRBV5-6	TRBD1	.	TRBJ1-4	TGTGCCAGCAGCCAACCGGACAGGGGGGAGGAAAAACTGTTTTTT	CASSQPDRGEEKLFF
TRBV28	.	.	TRBJ2-6	TGTGCCAGCAGTCCCCAGAGTTGGAGGATCCGCTCTGGGGCCAACGTCCTGACTTTC	CASSPQSWRIRSGANVLTF
TRBV19	TRBD2	.	TRBJ2-7	TGTGCCAGTAGTATTCTAGCGGGACGCTACGAGCAGTACTTC	CASSILAGRYEQYF
TRBV28	.	.	TRBJ1-2	TGTGCCAGCAGTTCCTGGGTTTACGATGGCTACACCTTC	CASSSWVYDGYTF
TRBV7-9	TRBD1	few	TRBJ2-2	TGTGCCAGCAGCCGGGACAGAGCCACCGGGGAGCTGTTTTTT	CASSRDRATGELFF
TRBV7-2	TRBD1	.	TRBJ2-2	TGTGCCAGCAGCAGGCCCTACAGGGGGCGGTATACGGACACCGGGGAGCTGTTTTTT	CASSRPYRGRYTDTGELFF
TRBV6-1	TRBD1	.	TRBJ2-1	TGTGCCAGCAATCAAGCACGACCGGGACAGGGGGACAATGAGCAGTTCTTC	CASNQARPGQGDNEQFF
TRBV2	TRBD2	.	TRBJ2-1	TGTGCCAGCAGAAAGACTAGCGGGGCCTACAATGAGCAGTTCTTC	CASRKTSGAYNEQFF
TRBV30	.	.	TRBJ1-1	TGTGCCTGGAGTGAGGGCTCAACTAAAGCTTTCTTT	CAWSEGSTKAFF
TRBV19	.	.	TRBJ1-3	TGTGCCAGTACGCCAGCAGGGGTGCTGCGAAACACCATATATTTT	CASTPAGVLRNTIYF
TRBV28	.	.	TRBJ1-2	TGTGCCAGCAGTCCAGTTAATGCAGGGCAAATCTATGGCTACACCTTC	CASSPVNAGQIYGYTF
TRBV7-2	TRBD1	.	TRBJ1-5	TGTGCCAGCAGCTTAGGGACAGGGCTCCCCGGGCCCCAGCATTTT	CASSLGTGLPGPQHF
TRBV7-9	.	.	TRBJ1-2	TGTGCCAGCAGCTTAGACAGGGATGGCTACACCTTC	CASSLDRDGYTF
TRBV7-8	.	.	TRBJ1-2	TGTGCCAGCAGCTTAGGTCCGCGGGGGGATCGTGGCTACACCTTC	CASSLGPRGDRGYTF
TRBV2	.	.	TRBJ1-2	TGTGCCAGCAGTGAAAGACAGAGCTATGGCTACACCTTC	CASSERQSYGYTF
TRBV28	.	once	TRBJ2-1	TGTGCCAGCAGTTTAGGATACAGTGAGCAGTTCTTC	CASSLGYSEQFF
TRBV9	.	.	TRBJ2-1	TGTGCCAGCAGTACACAACCATCTGGTGAGCAGTTCTTC	CASSTQPSGEQFF
TRBV7-2	.	.	TRBJ1-2	TGTGCCAGCAGGAGTCCGGGACGGAAAAACTATGGCTACACCTTC	CASRSPGRKNYGYTF
TRBV7-6	.	.	TRBJ2-5	TGTGCCAGCAGCCGTCCCTCCCAGACCCAAGAGACCCAGTACTTC	CASSRPSQTQETQYF
TRBV25-1	.	.	TRBJ2-3	TGTGCCAGCAGGGGGTCGGGCACAGATACGCAGTATTTT	CASRGSGTDTQYF
TRBV5-1	TRBD1	.	TRBJ2-5	TGCGCCAGCAGCAGTGGACAGGGGGAAGGTTTTGAGACCCAGTACTTC	CASSSGQGEGFETQYF
TRBV19	.	.	TRBJ2-6	TGTGCCAGTAGTGGGCGGGACGGGGAAATGGCTGGGGCCAACGTCCTGACTTTC	CASSGRDGEMAGANVLTF
TRBV28	.	.	TRBJ2-1	TGTGCCAGCAGCCAATGGTCGCGGAGACACCAAGGGCAGTTCTTC	CASSQWSRRHQGQFF
TRBV11-2	TRBD2	.	TRBJ2-1	TGTGCCAGCAGCATTGGGGGGACTAGCGGGAGTTCCTACAATGAGCAGTTCTTC	CASSIGGTSGSSYNEQFF
TRBV27	.	.	TRBJ2-1	TGTGCCAGCAGTTTGCCCCCAGCTGCCAGCTCCTACAATGAGCAGTTCTTC	CASSLPPAASSYNEQFF
TRBV5-1	.	.	TRBJ2-7	TGCGCCAGCAGCTCGAGCGAGGGAATCACCTACGAGCAGTACTTC	CASSSSEGITYEQYF
TRBV19	TRBD2	.	TRBJ2-3	TGTGCCAGTAGTATACCGGGAGGGGGTCTCACAGATACGCAGTATTTT	CASSIPGGGLTDTQYF
TRBV7-2	.	.	TRBJ2-5	TGTGCCAGCAGCTTAGCGTCCAGCTTCCAAGAGACCCAGTACTTC	CASSLASSFQETQYF
TRBV2	TRBD1	.	TRBJ2-1	TGTGCCAGCAGTTTCGACAGGGGACCCTACAATGAGCAGTTCTTC	CASSFDRGPYNEQFF
TRBV6-1	.	.	TRBJ1-1	TGTGCCAGCAGTTTACGGGTCCTGAACACTGAAGCTTTCTTT	CASSLRVLNTEAFF
TRBV5-6	.	.	TRBJ1-1	TGTGCCAGCAGCTCCGGTCACGGGGACACTGAAGCTTTCTTT	CASSSGHGDTEAFF
TRBV28	.	.	TRBJ1-2	TGTGCCAGCACCCGCGGGCAGTACTATGGCTACACCTTC	CASTRGQYYGYTF
TRBV4-2	.	.	TRBJ2-7	TGTGCCAGCAGCCAAGTTCTAATTACGAGCTCCTACGAGCAGTACTTC	CASSQVLITSSYEQYF
TRBV6-5	.	.	TRBJ2-2	TGTGCCAGCAGTCAGTCCATGGGGACCGGGGAGCTGTTTTTT	CASSQSMGTGELFF
TRBV18	.	few	TRBJ2-2	TGTGCCAGCTCACCCCGAACAGACGGGGAGCTGTTTTTT	CASSPRTDGELFF
TRBV6-5	.	.	TRBJ2-5	TGTGCCAGCAGCTCCGGACGTGGGAAGTACTTC	CASSSGRGKYF
TRBV18	.	.	TRBJ1-1	TGTGCCAGCTCACCACCCCAGCACATGAACACTGAAGCTTTCTTT	CASSPPQHMNTEAFF
TRBV6-1	.	.	TRBJ1-3	TGTGCCAGCAGTGCCGGAACGCACCTTGGAAACACCATATATTTT	CASSAGTHLGNTIYF
TRBV28	TRBD2	.	TRBJ2-7	TGTGCCAGCAGTTTATTAGCGGGAAGGGGTTCGTCCTACGAGCAGTACTTC	CASSLLAGRGSSYEQYF
TRBV6-5	.	.	TRBJ2-7	TGTGCCAGCAGTTACTCGACCAGCTCCTACGAGCAGTACTTC	CASSYSTSSYEQYF
TRBV19	TRBD1	.	TRBJ2-7	TGTGCCAGTAGGGATCGGACAGGGGGCCGTGGCTACGAGCAGTACTTC	CASRDRTGGRGYEQYF